The rows below give T cell receptor beta chains drawn from one sample of a study of shared clonotypes between healthy human individuals. Only in-frame clones appear in the TCRdb table, and some are missing; sequencing was by immunoSEQ multiplex PCR. Among 850,000 to 1,100,000 clones, roughly 80% were seen once, and the ten largest hold roughly 0.9%. The sample taken for sequencing was memory CD4+ T cells from PBMCs. These receptors were collected from a man aged 18-30 years in good health. Some clones in this sample may be carry-over from other donors' samples. Each CDR3 is given with its conserved first and last residue. Part of the rows lack a size; the others show once, few, many or a class for expanded clones.

CDR3aa: CAISDQGKHTDTQYF
v_gene: TRBV10-3
abundance: -
j_gene: TRBJ2-3

CDR3aa: CASSQGDRGNQPQHF
v_gene: TRBV4-3
abundance: few
j_gene: TRBJ1-5

CDR3aa: CASSQSFTGELFF
v_gene: TRBV7-3
abundance: -
j_gene: TRBJ2-2

CDR3aa: CATSRVGGYTF
v_gene: TRBV25-1
abundance: -
j_gene: TRBJ1-2

CDR3aa: CASSISGIPPPQHF
v_gene: TRBV6-5
abundance: -
j_gene: TRBJ1-5

CDR3aa: CASKSPGSIYNEQFF
v_gene: TRBV7-9
abundance: -
j_gene: TRBJ2-1

CDR3aa: CASSRGRGYSNQPQHF
v_gene: TRBV19
abundance: once
j_gene: TRBJ1-5

CDR3aa: CASSRPSGNTIYF
v_gene: TRBV28
abundance: -
j_gene: TRBJ1-3

CDR3aa: CASSVDGTAYEQYF
v_gene: TRBV28
abundance: once
j_gene: TRBJ2-7

CDR3aa: CATKTRRDFNEQFF
v_gene: TRBV28
abundance: -
j_gene: TRBJ2-1

CDR3aa: CSVEKTRWEQYF
v_gene: TRBV29-1
abundance: -
j_gene: TRBJ2-7

CDR3aa: CASSFLAGASSFETQYF
v_gene: TRBV5-1
abundance: -
j_gene: TRBJ2-5

CDR3aa: CASSPPVGSGSRETQYF
v_gene: TRBV5-1
abundance: -
j_gene: TRBJ2-5

CDR3aa: CASRSPDRAVYGYTF
v_gene: TRBV6-1
abundance: -
j_gene: TRBJ1-2

CDR3aa: CASSLTSGELFF
v_gene: TRBV27
abundance: -
j_gene: TRBJ2-2

CDR3aa: CASSSRTGTGPSGANVLTF
v_gene: TRBV5-1
abundance: -
j_gene: TRBJ2-6

CDR3aa: CSVLDSSGANVLTF
v_gene: TRBV29-1
abundance: -
j_gene: TRBJ2-6

CDR3aa: CASSPLTGNIQYF
v_gene: TRBV4-1
abundance: -
j_gene: TRBJ2-4

CDR3aa: CASRNAAGPSGKLFF
v_gene: TRBV6-5
abundance: -
j_gene: TRBJ1-4